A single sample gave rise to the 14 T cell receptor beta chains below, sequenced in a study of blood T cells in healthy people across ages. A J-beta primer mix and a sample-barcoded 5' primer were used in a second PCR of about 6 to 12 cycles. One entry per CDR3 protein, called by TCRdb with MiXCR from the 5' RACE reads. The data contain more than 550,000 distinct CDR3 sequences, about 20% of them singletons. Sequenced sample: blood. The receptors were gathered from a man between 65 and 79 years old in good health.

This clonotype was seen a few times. In nucleotides, the CDR3 is TGCGCCAGCAGCCAAGCGGAGACATCATACGAGCAGTACTTC. Its protein product is CASSQAETSYEQYF. The J gene is TRBJ2-7, the V gene TRBV4-1; D uncertain. CDR3 size: 14 residues. V lost 1 base and J 4 bases, leaving 11 bases between the germline ends. Germline CDR1 is MGHRA and CDR2 is YSYEKL.

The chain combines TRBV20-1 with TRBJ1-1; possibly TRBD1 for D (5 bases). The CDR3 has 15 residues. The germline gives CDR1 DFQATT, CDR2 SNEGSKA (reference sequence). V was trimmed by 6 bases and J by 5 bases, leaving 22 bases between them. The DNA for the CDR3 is TGCAGTGCAGAACCGACTAAGGGATGGGGGACTGAAGCTTTCTTT. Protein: CSAEPTKGWGTEAFF.

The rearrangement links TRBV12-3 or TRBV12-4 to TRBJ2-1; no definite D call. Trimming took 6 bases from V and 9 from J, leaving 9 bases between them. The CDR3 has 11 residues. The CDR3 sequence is CASRGLGEQFF. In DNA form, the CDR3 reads TGTGCCAGCAGGGGATTAGGTGAGCAGTTCTTC.

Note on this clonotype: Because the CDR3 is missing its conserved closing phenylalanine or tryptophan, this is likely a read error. The chain's CDR3 is CATSDLSGAGANVLTL. Here the CDR3 DNA reads TGTGCCACCAGCGATCTCTCAGGGGCTGGGGCCAACGTCCTGACTCTC. The chain employs TRBV15 and TRBJ2-6, with D tentatively TRBD1 (6 bases). Trimming left V 5 bases short and J 2 bases short, with 13 bases between. From germline, CDR1 is LNHNV and CDR2 YYDKDF (reference sequence). This CDR3 has 16 residues.

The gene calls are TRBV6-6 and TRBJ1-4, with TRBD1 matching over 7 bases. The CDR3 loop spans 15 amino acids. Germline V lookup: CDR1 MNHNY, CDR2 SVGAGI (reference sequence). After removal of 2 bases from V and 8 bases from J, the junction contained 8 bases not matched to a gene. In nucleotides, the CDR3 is TGTGCCAGCAGTTACCGACAGGGTTCGCACGAAAAACTGTTTTTT. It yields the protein CASSYRQGSHEKLFF.

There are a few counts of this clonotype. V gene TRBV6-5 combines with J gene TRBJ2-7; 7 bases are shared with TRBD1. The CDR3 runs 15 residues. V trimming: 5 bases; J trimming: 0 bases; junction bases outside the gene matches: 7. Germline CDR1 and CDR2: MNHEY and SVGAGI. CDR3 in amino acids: CASSHRQGRSYEQYF. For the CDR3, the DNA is TGTGCCAGCAGTCACCGACAGGGACGCTCCTACGAGCAGTACTTC.

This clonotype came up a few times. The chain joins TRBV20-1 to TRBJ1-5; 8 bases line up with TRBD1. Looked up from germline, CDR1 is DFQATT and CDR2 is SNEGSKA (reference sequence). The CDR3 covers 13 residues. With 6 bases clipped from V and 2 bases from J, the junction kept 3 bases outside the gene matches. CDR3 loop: CSAPTGGNQPQHF. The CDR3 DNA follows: TGCAGTGCCCCGACAGGGGGCAATCAGCCCCAGCATTTT.

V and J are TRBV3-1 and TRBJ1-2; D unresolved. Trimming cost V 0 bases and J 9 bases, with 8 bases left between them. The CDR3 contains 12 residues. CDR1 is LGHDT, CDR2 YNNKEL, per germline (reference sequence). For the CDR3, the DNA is TGTGCCAGCAGCCAAGATATAGAGAGCTACACCTTC. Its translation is CASSQDIESYTF.

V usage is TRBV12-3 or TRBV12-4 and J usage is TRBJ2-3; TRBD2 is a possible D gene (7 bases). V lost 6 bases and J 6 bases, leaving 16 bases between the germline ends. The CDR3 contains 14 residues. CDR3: CASRTSGDTDTQYF. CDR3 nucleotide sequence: TGTGCCAGCAGAACAAGCGGGGACACTGATACGCAGTATTTT.

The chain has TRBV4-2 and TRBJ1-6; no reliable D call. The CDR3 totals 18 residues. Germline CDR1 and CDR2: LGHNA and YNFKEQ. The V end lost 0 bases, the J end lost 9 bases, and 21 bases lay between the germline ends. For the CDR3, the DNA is TGTGCCAGCAGCCAAGATTGGGGAGCCTTTCAAGGATCTTCACCCCTCCACTTT. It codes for CASSQDWGAFQGSSPLHF.

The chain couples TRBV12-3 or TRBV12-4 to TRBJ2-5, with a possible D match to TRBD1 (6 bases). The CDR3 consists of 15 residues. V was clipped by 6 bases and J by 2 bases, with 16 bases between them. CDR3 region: CASSRRRGYQETQYF. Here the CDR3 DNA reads TGTGCCAGCAGCCGCCGAAGGGGGTATCAAGAGACCCAGTACTTC.

The CDR3 here is CASSDLGPYNEQFF. CDR3 sequence (DNA): TGTGCCAGCAGCGATCTCGGGCCCTACAATGAGCAGTTCTTC. The chain recombines TRBV9 with TRBJ2-1; D is ambiguous. V was shortened by 3 bases and J by 2 bases, with 9 bases between the two germline ends. Germline loops: CDR1 SGDLS, CDR2 YYNGEE. The CDR3 consists of 14 residues.

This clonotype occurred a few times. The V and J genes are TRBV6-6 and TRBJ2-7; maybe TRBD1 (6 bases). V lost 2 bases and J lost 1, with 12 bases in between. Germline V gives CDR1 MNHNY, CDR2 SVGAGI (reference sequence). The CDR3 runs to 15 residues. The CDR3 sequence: CASSYRGGRSYEQYF. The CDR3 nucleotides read TGTGCCAGCAGTTACAGAGGGGGTAGGTCCTACGAGCAGTACTTC.

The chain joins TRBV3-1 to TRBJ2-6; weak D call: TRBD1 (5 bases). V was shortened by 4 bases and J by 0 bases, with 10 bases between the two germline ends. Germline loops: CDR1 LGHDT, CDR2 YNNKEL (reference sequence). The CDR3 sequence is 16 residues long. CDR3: CASSPTVTSGANVLTF. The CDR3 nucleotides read TGTGCCAGCAGCCCGACAGTTACCTCTGGGGCCAACGTCCTGACTTTC.